What follows describes a single T cell receptor (beta chain). Its recognized antigen is unknown. The sample holds no much larger clone one base away, and base qualities are not on file. TCRbeta CDR3 regions were amplified from genomic DNA using the immunoSEQ Assay, a bias-controlled multiplex PCR. The source study handled its data this way. Nucleated cell counts per sample were estimated from amplification of reference gene primers within the assay. Sequence reads were collapsed and filtered to measure the absolute abundance of every unique TCRbeta CDR3 rearrangement. For each sample, productive Simpson clonality was calculated as the square root of Simpson's diversity index over productive rearrangements. TCRdb obtained this table from immuneACCESS and retained in-frame rearrangements with V and J assigned. These tables miss some clones; where compared with another copy, unresolved V genes account for less than half of the shortfall, and the remainder is unexplained. V, J and clone size derive from that table, while D and trimming were established from the DNA sequence. This sample holds 450,000 or so clones; roughly 90% were observed only once. The ten most abundant clones make up 0.75% to 0.85% of the sample.

The sample belongs to a study of blood T cell repertoires in COVID-19 (dated by TCRdb to 2019 to 2021). The study in broad terms: The collaborator samples originated in the United States, Italy and Spain and spanned the acute and convalescent phases of COVID-19. Samples were obtained from the ongoing ImmuneRACE study (first 160 participants) and from some 1,200 subjects provided by 6 global collaborators. HLA class I and class II types, where available, came from metadata supplied by the sample provider rather than from assay-based typing. The prospective study material was composed of cDNA or gDNA derived from T cells, B-cell-depleted T cells, or PBMCs. The sample metadata nearly always contained a de-identified subject ID, COVID-19 status, age in years and sex. The repertoires were released in a freely available public database intended as a resource for research on the immune response to SARS-CoV-2. Subjects who had been exposed to COVID-19, were actively infected with it, or had recovered from it provided the deeply sampled blood TCRbeta repertoires that made up the dataset.

One collaborating source in Seattle enrolled patients while the patients were actively infected and followed the patients over time throughout the course of disease. Collaborating institutions collected whole blood in K2EDTA tubes following their own protocols. For TCRbeta analysis, collaborators shipped samples as frozen whole blood, isolated PBMCs, or DNA extracted from either of those sample types. In the germline V gene (reference sequence), CDR1 corresponds to LNHDA and CDR2 to SQIVND. Including the terminal cysteine and phenylalanine, the CDR3 comprises 11 residues. Kept here is only the CDR3 DNA, which spans 33 bases and is read in frame from base 1. V is reduced by 3 bases and J by 7 bases, leaving a spacing of 4 bases between them. Broader findings and caveats from the paper: The quantity of clinical and demographic metadata differed by source and by participant and was supplied without curation.

The rearranged chain carries TRBV19 and TRBJ2-1; the D gene lacks a confident call. What was sequenced was peripheral blood. This receptor was taken from a young man with COVID-19, enrolled during active disease. The sequenced DNA: TGTGCCAGTAGTATCAATAATGAGCAGTTCTTC. This gives the protein CASSINNEQFF. This CDR3, with the reference TRBV19 and TRBJ2-1 proteins standing in past its ends, gives the full variable domain DGGITQSPKYLFRKEGQNVTLSCEQNLNHDAMYWYRQDPGQGLRLIYYSQIVNDFQKGDIAEGYSVSREKKESFPLTVTSAQKNPTAFYLCASSINNEQFFGPGTRLTVL.